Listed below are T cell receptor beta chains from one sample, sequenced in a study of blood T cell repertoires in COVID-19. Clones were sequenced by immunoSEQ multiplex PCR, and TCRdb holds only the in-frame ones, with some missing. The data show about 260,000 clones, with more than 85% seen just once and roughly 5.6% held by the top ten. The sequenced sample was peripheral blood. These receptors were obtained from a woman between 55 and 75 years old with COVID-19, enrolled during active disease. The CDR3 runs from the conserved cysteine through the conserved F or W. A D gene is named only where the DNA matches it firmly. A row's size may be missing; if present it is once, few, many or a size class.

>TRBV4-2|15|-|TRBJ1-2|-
TGTGCCAGCAGCCAAGGCCCAGGGACTAACTATGGCTACACCTTC
CASSQGPGTNYGYTF
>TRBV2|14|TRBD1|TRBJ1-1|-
TGTGCCAGCAGCCCGACAGGGCGGTTGATTGAAGCTTTCTTT
CASSPTGRLIEAFF
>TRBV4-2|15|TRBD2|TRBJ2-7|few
TGTGCCAGCAGCCCCCTGGAGCGGGGAATGATCGAGCAGTACTTC
CASSPLERGMIEQYF
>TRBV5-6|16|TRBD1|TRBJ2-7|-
TGTGCCAGCAGCCTTTACGTGACAGGGGGTACCTACGAGCAGTACTTC
CASSLYVTGGTYEQYF
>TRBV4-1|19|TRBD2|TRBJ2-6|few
TGCGCCAGCAGCCAAGGCACTAGCGGGAGGCTAGTCGGGGCCAACGTCCTGACTTTC
CASSQGTSGRLVGANVLTF
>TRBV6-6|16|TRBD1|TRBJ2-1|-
TGTGCCAGCAGTCGCCCCAGGGGGACCGACCATAATGAGCAGTTCTTC
CASSRPRGTDHNEQFF
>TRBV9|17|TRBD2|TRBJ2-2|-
TGTGCCAGCAGCATACTAGCGGGAGGGGCCAACACCGGGGAGCTGTTTTTT
CASSILAGGANTGELFF
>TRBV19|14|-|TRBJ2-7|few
TGTGCCAGTAGTACCAGACAGGCCAACTACGAGCAGTACTTC
CASSTRQANYEQYF
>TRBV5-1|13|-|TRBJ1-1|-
TGCGCCAGCAGCTTGTATAGGAACACTGAAGCTTTCTTT
CASSLYRNTEAFF
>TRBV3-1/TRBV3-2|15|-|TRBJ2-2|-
TGTGCCAGCAGCCAAGGGAGGGGCCGGGTCGGGGAGCTGTTTTTT
CASSQGRGRVGELFF
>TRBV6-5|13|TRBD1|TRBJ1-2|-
TGTGCCAGCCCCGAGGGGGCCCACTATGGCTACACCTTC
CASPEGAHYGYTF
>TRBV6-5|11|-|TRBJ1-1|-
TGTGCCAGTACAAGAGGTGGTGAAGCTTTCTTT
CASTRGGEAFF
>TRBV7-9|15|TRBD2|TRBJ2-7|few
TGTGCCAGCAGCTTATCGGCTAGCGGGAGAAACAAGCAGTACTTC
CASSLSASGRNKQYF
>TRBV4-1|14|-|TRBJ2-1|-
TGCGCCAGCAGCCAAGGAGTAGCTATAAATGAGCAGTTCTTC
CASSQGVAINEQFF
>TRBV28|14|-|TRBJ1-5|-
TGTGCCACCCTTTGGACAGCTTTCAATCAGCCCCAGCATTTT
CATLWTAFNQPQHF
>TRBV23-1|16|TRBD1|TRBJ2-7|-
TGCGCCAGCAGTCTAATACCGACAGGGGAGTCCCACGAGCAGTACTTC
CASSLIPTGESHEQYF
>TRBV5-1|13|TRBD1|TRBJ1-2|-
TGCGCCAGCAGCCGGGACAGCTCCTATGGCTACACCTTC
CASSRDSSYGYTF
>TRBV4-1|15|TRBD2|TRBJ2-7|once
TGCGCCAGCAGCCAAGATTTCTTAGCGGGAGGCATCACACTATTC
CASSQDFLAGGITLF
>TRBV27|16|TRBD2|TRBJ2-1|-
TGTGCCAGCAGTACCCTGGCGGGAGGGGGCTACAATGAGCAGTTCTTC
CASSTLAGGGYNEQFF
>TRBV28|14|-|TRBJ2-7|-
TGTGCCAGCAGTCGGGGACAAATTTCTTACGAGCAGTACTTC
CASSRGQISYEQYF
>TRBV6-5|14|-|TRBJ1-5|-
TGTGCCAGCAGTTCCAGGAATAGCAATCAGCCCCAGCATTTT
CASSSRNSNQPQHF
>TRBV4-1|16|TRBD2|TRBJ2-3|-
TGCGCCAGCAGCCAACGGGGAGCGGGAAGCACAGATACGCAGTATTTT
CASSQRGAGSTDTQYF
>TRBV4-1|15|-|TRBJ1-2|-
TGCGCCAGCAGCCAACCAGGGCCGGGTAACTATGGCTACACCTTC
CASSQPGPGNYGYTF
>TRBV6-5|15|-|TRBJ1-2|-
TGTGCCAGCAGTTACCGCGGCAACCCCACCTATGGCTACACCTTC
CASSYRGNPTYGYTF
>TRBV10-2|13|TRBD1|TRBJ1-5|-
TGCGCCAGCAAGACAGGGGGCGGGCAGCCCCAGCATTTT
CASKTGGGQPQHF
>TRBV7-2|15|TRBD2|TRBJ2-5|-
TGTGCCAGCAGCTTAGAGGCTAGCGGGCCGGAGACCCAGTACTTC
CASSLEASGPETQYF
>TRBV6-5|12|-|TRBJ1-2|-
TGTGCCAGCAGACAAGGGGAGGGTGGCTACACCTTC
CASRQGEGGYTF
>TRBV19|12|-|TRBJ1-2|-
TGTGCCAGTGGGCCGTTCGACTATGGCTACACCTTC
CASGPFDYGYTF
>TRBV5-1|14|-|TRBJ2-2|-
TGCGCCAGCAGACTGGACAGCGCCCGCGGGGAGCTGTTTTTT
CASRLDSARGELFF